This TCR beta chain was identified during a study of T cell responses to AZD1222 COVID-19 vaccine. Repertoires were generated with immunoSEQ multiplex PCR, while TCRdb's copy carries only in-frame clones and drops some. The sample includes 95,000 to 100,000 clones, roughly 86% of them seen just once. Trimming removed 0 bases from V and 0 bases from J; junction bases left unmatched: 5. From germline, CDR1 is WSHSY and CDR2 SAAADI. There are 17 residues in the CDR3. To note about this clone: No antigen is known for it.

Study-level points and caveats: Per reports, nearly half of all spike-specific TCRs target regions that are unmutated in variants. Repertoire samples came only from after the peak T cell response. Recipients of AZD1222 seropositive at baseline numbered only five or six. Females outnumbered males among donors, who were mostly white British; clonal diversity was possibly underestimated.

Specimen: peripheral blood, collected on day 0 of AZD1222 vaccination. The rearrangement links TRBV10-2 to TRBJ1-3, with TRBD1 identical over 7 bases. The receptor's source is an adult in good health. For the CDR3, the DNA is TGCGCCAGCAGTGAGTCGCTACAGGGGAGCTCTGGAAACACCATATATTTT. Protein sequence: CASSESLQGSSGNTIYF.